Listed below are T cell receptor beta chains from one sample, sequenced in a study of T cells in Graves' hyperthyroidism and ophthalmopathy. MiXCR, run by TCRdb on the multiplex PCR reads, gives a single entry per CDR3 protein. The data show about 640,000 distinct CDR3 sequences, roughly 15% seen once. The sample taken for sequencing was blood. Receptor source: a woman aged 45-65 years with Graves' ophthalmopathy. Each CDR3 is given with its conserved first and last residue. The D gene is left open where the match is weak. Some rows mark clone size as missing; the rest say once, few, many or name a class of expanded clone.

j_call v_call clone_size d_call cdr3_aa cdr3_nt
TRBJ2-3 TRBV20-1 many TRBD2 CSARGTSGSSDTQYF TGCAGTGCTAGAGGGACTAGCGGGAGTTCAGATACGCAGTATTTT
TRBJ2-3 TRBV12-3/TRBV12-4 many TRBD2 CASSPVAGDSDTQYF TGTGCCAGCAGCCCGGTGGCGGGAGATTCGGATACGCAGTATTTT
TRBJ1-5 TRBV19 few - CASRQNPGSNNQPQHF TGTGCCAGTAGACAGAACCCAGGGTCTAACAATCAGCCCCAGCATTTT
TRBJ2-7 TRBV19 few TRBD1 CASRLQGGHEQYF TGTGCCAGTAGGTTACAGGGGGGACACGAGCAGTACTTC
TRBJ2-3 TRBV7-9 many TRBD2 CASSRASGRTDTQYF TGTGCCAGCAGCAGGGCTAGCGGACGCACAGATACGCAGTATTTT
TRBJ1-5 TRBV6-1 - - CASSVLSSNQPQHF TGTGCCAGCAGTGTATTGTCTAGCAATCAGCCCCAGCATTTT
TRBJ2-1 TRBV15 - - CATSRGGWQNNEQFF TGTGCCACCAGCAGAGGAGGCTGGCAGAACAATGAGCAGTTCTTC
TRBJ2-7 TRBV12-3/TRBV12-4 many - CASRGGTTYEQYF TGTGCCAGCAGGGGGGGAACCACCTACGAGCAGTACTTC
TRBJ2-3 TRBV4-1 - TRBD2 CASSYNSGGSADTQYF TGCGCCAGCAGTTATAACTCGGGAGGGAGCGCAGATACGCAGTATTTT
TRBJ1-1 TRBV12-3/TRBV12-4 - - CASSLMSRVNTEAFF TGTGCCAGCAGTTTAATGTCCAGGGTGAACACTGAAGCTTTCTTT
TRBJ2-6 TRBV12-5 - - CASGSTVSGANVLTF TGTGCTAGTGGTTCAACAGTCTCTGGGGCCAACGTCCTGACTTTC
TRBJ2-1 TRBV9 - - CASSVGLSEQFF TGTGCCAGCAGCGTAGGGTTAAGTGAGCAGTTCTTC
TRBJ2-5 TRBV28 many - CASSLFEQVTETQYF TGTGCCAGCAGTTTATTCGAACAGGTGACAGAGACCCAGTACTTC
TRBJ2-3 TRBV28 few TRBD2 CASSLSPARSGRSLYF TGTGCCAGCAGTTTATCACCCGCTCGTAGCGGGAGGTCCCTGTATTTT
TRBJ2-3 TRBV27 many - CASSLIRDILRTPTDTQYF TGTGCCAGCAGTTTGATTCGGGACATTCTTCGGACGCCCACAGATACGCAGTATTTT
TRBJ1-1 TRBV11-3 many TRBD1 CASSLEGYSGQGFGEAFF TGTGCCAGCAGCTTAGAAGGATATTCCGGACAGGGCTTCGGTGAAGCTTTCTTT
TRBJ2-3 TRBV6-2/TRBV6-3 - - CASRRQGGTDAQYF TGTGCCAGCAGACGACAGGGCGGGACAGATGCGCAGTATTTT
TRBJ2-2 TRBV12-3/TRBV12-4 many TRBD2 CASSPQAGVGELFF TGTGCCAGCAGCCCCCAAGCGGGGGTCGGGGAGCTGTTTTTT
TRBJ1-1 TRBV5-5 many - CASSLQGPGNTEAFF TGTGCCAGCAGCTTGCAGGGACCGGGGAACACTGAAGCTTTCTTT
TRBJ2-3 TRBV18 - TRBD2 CASSPFPSGSSADTQYF TGTGCCAGCTCACCGTTTCCTAGCGGGAGTTCAGCAGATACGCAGTATTTT
TRBJ2-2 TRBV7-9 many TRBD1 CASSSADRANTGELFF TGTGCCAGCAGCTCGGCGGACAGGGCGAACACCGGGGAGCTGTTTTTT
TRBJ2-5 TRBV7-2 - TRBD1 CASSYLRGRGETQYF TGTGCCAGCAGCTATCTCAGGGGGAGAGGGGAGACCCAGTACTTC
TRBJ2-3 TRBV24-1 many TRBD1 CATGTLGTGAATDTQYF TGTGCCACCGGAACGCTCGGGACAGGGGCCGCCACAGATACGCAGTATTTT
TRBJ1-1 TRBV20-1 - - CSARPLVNTEAFF TGCAGTGCTAGACCGCTGGTGAACACTGAAGCTTTCTTT
TRBJ2-2 TRBV28 many - CASSSETVIISGELFF TGTGCCAGCAGTTCTGAGACAGTCATAATTTCCGGGGAGCTGTTTTTT
TRBJ2-5 TRBV27 many - CASSSNRVETQYF TGTGCCAGCAGTTCCAACAGGGTAGAGACCCAGTACTTC
TRBJ2-1 TRBV28 many TRBD2 CASKPGRAYNEQFF TGTGCCAGCAAGCCCGGGAGGGCCTACAATGAGCAGTTCTTC
TRBJ2-1 TRBV4-1 few TRBD2 CASSQVRGSGRSYNEQFF TGCGCCAGCAGCCAAGTGAGGGGTAGCGGGAGATCCTACAATGAGCAGTTCTTC
TRBJ2-1 TRBV28 many - CASSPSGRIYYNEQFF TGTGCCAGCAGTCCATCAGGGCGAATATACTACAATGAGCAGTTCTTC
TRBJ2-1 TRBV18 - TRBD2 CASSLTSGTNNEQFF TGTGCCAGCTCACTGACTAGCGGGACAAACAATGAGCAGTTCTTC
TRBJ2-5 TRBV28 many - CASSSPGQAFPPETQYF TGTGCCAGCAGCTCCCCCGGGCAGGCTTTCCCCCCAGAGACCCAGTACTTC
TRBJ1-1 TRBV11-2 many - CASSFTGEAFF TGTGCCAGCAGTTTCACAGGGGAAGCTTTCTTT
TRBJ2-7 TRBV5-1 few - CASRVNGSQYEQYF TGCGCCAGCAGGGTTAACGGGAGTCAATACGAGCAGTACTTC
TRBJ2-5 TRBV28 - - CATVNRYQETQYF TGTGCCACAGTAAACCGGTACCAAGAGACCCAGTACTTC
TRBJ2-1 TRBV3-1 few TRBD2 CASSQTSGRENEQFF TGTGCCAGCAGCCAGACTAGCGGGAGGGAAAATGAGCAGTTCTTC
TRBJ1-1 TRBV7-9 many - CASSYPKSNLNTEAFF TGTGCCAGCAGCTACCCGAAGTCCAACCTTAACACTGAAGCTTTCTTT
TRBJ2-7 TRBV20-1 many - CSARDGTFRIYEQYF TGCAGTGCTAGAGATGGGACTTTCCGAATCTACGAGCAGTACTTC
TRBJ2-5 TRBV29-1 many - CSVGPQAAGGTQYF TGCAGCGTTGGGCCCCAGGCAGCTGGTGGGACCCAGTACTTC
TRBJ1-1 TRBV24-1 many - CATSDGTKAFF TGTGCCACCAGTGATGGGACGAAAGCTTTCTTT
TRBJ2-7 TRBV11-2 many TRBD2 CASSLVGLLERETSYEQYF TGTGCCAGCAGCTTAGTGGGGCTTTTGGAGCGGGAGACTTCCTACGAGCAGTACTTC
TRBJ2-2 TRBV7-2 - - CASSLRWDSNTGELFF TGTGCCAGCAGCTTAAGGTGGGATTCGAACACCGGGGAGCTGTTTTTT
TRBJ2-3 TRBV2 many - CASMGAGTDTQYF TGTGCCAGCATGGGGGCCGGCACAGATACGCAGTATTTT
TRBJ2-1 TRBV7-2 many - CASSPWGQSEQFF TGTGCCAGCAGCCCATGGGGACAAAGTGAGCAGTTCTTC
TRBJ2-2 TRBV28 many TRBD2 CASSRGRATGELFF TGTGCCAGCAGTCGCGGGAGGGCCACCGGGGAGCTGTTTTTT
TRBJ1-2 TRBV5-1 - TRBD1 CASSESGTGFHYGYTF TGCGCCAGCAGCGAGAGCGGGACAGGATTTCACTATGGCTACACCTTC
TRBJ2-3 TRBV20-1 many - CSADGAGSTDTQYF TGCAGTGCGGATGGGGCGGGGTCCACAGATACGCAGTATTTT
TRBJ1-2 TRBV24-1 many TRBD1 CATSASTGANYGYTF TGTGCCACCAGTGCCTCCACAGGGGCCAACTATGGCTACACCTTC
TRBJ2-2 TRBV7-2 many - CASSYSGTGNTGELFF TGTGCCAGCAGCTATTCCGGGACGGGGAACACCGGGGAGCTGTTTTTT
TRBJ1-2 TRBV12-3/TRBV12-4 many TRBD1 CASSFSGGGNYGYTF TGTGCCAGCAGTTTTTCAGGGGGAGGTAACTATGGCTACACCTTC
TRBJ2-7 TRBV20-1 many TRBD1 CSARQTGSNYEQYF TGCAGTGCTAGACAGACAGGGTCCAACTACGAGCAGTACTTC
TRBJ1-2 TRBV28 many TRBD1 CASTNNRQGGGGYTF TGTGCCAGCACCAACAACCGACAGGGAGGAGGAGGCTACACCTTC
TRBJ2-5 TRBV14 few TRBD2 CASSHRVGATSGSETQYF TGTGCCAGCAGCCATCGAGTGGGGGCGACTAGCGGGAGTGAGACCCAGTACTTC
TRBJ1-1 TRBV3-1 - - CASRAGPPMNTEAFF TGTGCCAGCAGGGCAGGGCCACCTATGAACACTGAAGCTTTCTTT
TRBJ2-1 TRBV12-5 many TRBD1 CASEGQGARVNEQFF TGTGCTAGTGAAGGACAGGGGGCGAGGGTCAATGAGCAGTTCTTC
TRBJ2-3 TRBV6-2/TRBV6-3 many TRBD2 CASHLGLAGVSDTQYF TGTGCCAGCCATCTAGGACTAGCGGGAGTATCAGATACGCAGTATTTT
TRBJ1-5 TRBV2 many - CASSDGTKSNQPQHF TGTGCCAGCAGTGACGGGACAAAGAGCAATCAGCCCCAGCATTTT
TRBJ2-7 TRBV7-8 few TRBD1 CASSSDRPIPYEQYF TGTGCCAGCAGCTCGGACAGGCCTATCCCCTACGAGCAGTACTTC
TRBJ1-5 TRBV7-2 many - CASSPQMSNQPQHF TGTGCCAGCAGCCCCCAGATGAGCAATCAGCCCCAGCATTTT